These T cell receptor beta chains were read from a single sample in a study of STAT3 mutations in large granular lymphocyte leukemia. Clones were read by immunoSEQ multiplex PCR, and TCRdb kept only the in-frame ones, dropping some. The sample comprises roughly 46,000 clones, roughly 81% of which are singletons, and 0.43% rests with the top ten. Sequencing was done on a sample of PBMCs. These receptors were obtained from a human donor with T large granular lymphocyte leukemia. Some clones in this sample may be carry-over from other donors' samples. CDR3s include the opening cysteine and the closing phenylalanine or tryptophan. The order of the fields is D gene, V gene, clone size, J gene, CDR3 protein, CDR3 DNA. D genes are given only for firm matches. Rows give clone size only sometimes, using once, few, many, or a class for an expanded clone.

-	TRBV30	-	TRBJ1-1	CAWITPTGLVNTEAFF	TGTGCCTGGATAACTCCAACAGGGCTCGTGAACACTGAAGCTTTCTTT
-	TRBV6-1	-	TRBJ2-2	CASSGSGWGNTGELFF	TGTGCCAGCAGTGGATCAGGTTGGGGGAACACCGGGGAGCTGTTTTTT
-	TRBV28	-	TRBJ2-3	CASSLPGPADTQYF	TGTGCCAGCAGTTTACCCGGACCCGCGGATACGCAGTATTTT
-	TRBV6-5	-	TRBJ1-1	CASSLYQITNTEAFF	TGTGCCAGCAGTTTATACCAGATAACGAACACTGAAGCTTTCTTT
-	TRBV6-6	few	TRBJ1-5	CASSYEHLTGSQHF	TGTGCCAGCAGTTACGAACACCTCACCGGTAGCCAGCATTTT
-	TRBV9	-	TRBJ1-1	CASSVEGNTEAFF	TGTGCCAGCAGCGTAGAGGGGAACACTGAAGCTTTCTTT
-	TRBV5-4	-	TRBJ1-1	CASSGQMNTEAFF	TGTGCCAGCAGCGGACAGATGAACACTGAAGCTTTCTTT
-	TRBV7-8	-	TRBJ1-5	CASSLVGAGNQPQHF	TGTGCCAGCAGCTTAGTTGGGGCTGGCAATCAGCCCCAGCATTTT
-	TRBV30	-	TRBJ2-1	CAWSGPQRTAWEQFF	TGTGCCTGGAGCGGCCCTCAGCGGACAGCGTGGGAGCAGTTCTTC
-	TRBV18	once	TRBJ2-3	CASSPQDVDTQYF	TGTGCCAGCTCACCACAGGACGTAGATACGCAGTATTTT
-	TRBV27	-	TRBJ2-4	CASRTLGEGAAKNIQYF	TGTGCCAGCAGGACCCTCGGGGAAGGGGCGGCCAAAAACATTCAGTACTTC
-	TRBV6-1	-	TRBJ2-7	CASSEVGDGTYEQYF	TGTGCCAGCAGTGAAGTAGGGGATGGCACCTACGAGCAGTACTTC
-	TRBV19	-	TRBJ1-3	CASSTTARPGNTIYF	TGTGCCAGTAGTACGACAGCCAGACCTGGAAACACCATATATTTT
-	TRBV7-2	few	TRBJ2-2	CASSLAVGSGELFF	TGTGCCAGCAGCTTAGCCGTAGGGTCCGGGGAGCTGTTTTTT
TRBD1	TRBV30	-	TRBJ1-1	CAWRNLRQGTEAFF	TGTGCCTGGAGAAATTTACGACAGGGGACTGAAGCTTTCTTT
TRBD1	TRBV19	-	TRBJ2-1	CASKTADRFYNEQFF	TGTGCCAGCAAAACCGCGGACAGGTTCTACAATGAGCAGTTCTTC
TRBD1	TRBV5-1	-	TRBJ1-6	CASSLGQGLDSPLHF	TGCGCCAGCAGCTTGGGACAGGGTCTGGATTCACCCCTCCACTTT
TRBD1	TRBV6-5	-	TRBJ1-1	CASSYRGTGPNTEAFF	TGTGCCAGCAGTTACCGAGGGACAGGGCCGAACACTGAAGCTTTCTTT
-	TRBV20-1	-	TRBJ2-3	CSAPLADTHYF	TGCAGTGCTCCTCTCGCAGATACGCATTATTTT
-	TRBV30	once	TRBJ1-5	CAWSGDSNQPQHF	TGTGCCTGGAGTGGGGACAGCAATCAGCCCCAGCATTTT
-	TRBV25-1	-	TRBJ2-1	CAISCRDSDLGVGNEQFF	TGTGCCATCAGTTGCCGGGACTCAGATTTGGGGGTGGGCAATGAGCAGTTCTTC
TRBD2	TRBV5-1	-	TRBJ2-5	CASSLVTSARETQYF	TGCGCCAGCAGCTTGGTGACTAGCGCCCGGGAGACCCAGTACTTC
-	TRBV29-1	-	TRBJ1-5	CSVESGGWNQPQHF	TGCAGCGTTGAAAGCGGGGGATGGAATCAGCCCCAGCATTTT
-	TRBV5-1	-	TRBJ1-2	CASRKDENYGYTF	TGCGCCAGCAGAAAGGACGAGAACTATGGCTACACCTTC
-	TRBV11-2	-	TRBJ2-5	CASSLESGATQYF	TGTGCCAGCAGCTTAGAGAGTGGGGCGACCCAGTACTTC
-	TRBV5-1	-	TRBJ2-5	CASSLESKDVETQYF	TGCGCCAGCAGCTTGGAGAGCAAGGATGTAGAGACCCAGTACTTC
-	TRBV6-1	-	TRBJ1-5	CASRKVESGNQPQHF	TGTGCCAGCCGGAAGGTGGAGTCGGGCAATCAGCCCCAGCATTTT
TRBD1	TRBV2	few	TRBJ1-6	CASSYGQGNNSPLHF	TGTGCCAGCAGTTACGGACAGGGAAATAATTCACCCCTCCACTTT
-	TRBV5-6	-	TRBJ2-3	CASSLEWRGTDTQYF	TGTGCCAGCAGCTTGGAGTGGCGGGGCACAGATACGCAGTATTTT
TRBD2	TRBV11-2	-	TRBJ2-1	CASSPQRGDYNEQFF	TGTGCCAGCAGCCCTCAGCGGGGGGATTACAATGAGCAGTTCTTC
TRBD1	TRBV19	once	TRBJ2-3	CASSIQGALDTQYF	TGTGCCAGTAGTATACAGGGGGCCCTAGATACGCAGTATTTT
-	TRBV14	-	TRBJ2-6	CASSHLRVAGANVLTF	TGTGCCAGCAGCCATCTCCGGGTGGCTGGGGCCAACGTCCTGACTTTC
TRBD1	TRBV28	-	TRBJ1-2	CASRGGQGTNGYTF	TGTGCCAGCAGGGGGGGACAGGGGACGAATGGCTACACCTTC
-	TRBV18	-	TRBJ1-1	CASSPKRSLGNTEAFF	TGTGCCAGCTCCCCCAAACGGTCATTGGGCAACACTGAAGCTTTCTTT
-	TRBV27	once	TRBJ1-5	CASSLTRINQPQHF	TGTGCCAGCAGTTTAACCAGGATCAATCAGCCCCAGCATTTT
TRBD1	TRBV6-5	-	TRBJ2-7	CASRAGTGTSYEQYF	TGTGCCAGCAGAGCCGGGACAGGTACCTCCTACGAGCAGTACTTC
-	TRBV7-2	-	TRBJ2-6	CASSRSMSGANVLTF	TGTGCCAGCAGCCGCAGTATGTCTGGGGCCAACGTCCTGACTTTC
-	TRBV7-9	-	TRBJ2-7	CASSPGSTDPYEQYF	TGTGCCAGCAGCCCGGGCTCGACAGACCCCTACGAGCAGTACTTC
-	TRBV5-4	-	TRBJ1-6	CASSFGQSHSPLHF	TGTGCCAGCAGCTTTGGACAGAGCCATTCACCCCTCCACTTT
TRBD1	TRBV14	once	TRBJ2-3	CASSQVGDRDTQYF	TGTGCCAGCAGCCAAGTGGGGGACAGAGATACGCAGTATTTT
-	TRBV28	-	TRBJ2-3	CASSTIRGGTDTQYF	TGTGCCAGCAGTACAATTAGGGGGGGCACAGATACGCAGTATTTT
TRBD1	TRBV10-3	-	TRBJ1-1	CAISATGTVNTEAFF	TGTGCCATCAGTGCGACCGGGACAGTTAACACTGAAGCTTTCTTT
-	TRBV5-1	-	TRBJ2-2	CASSLGQAPGELFF	TGCGCCAGCAGCTTGGGACAAGCTCCCGGGGAGCTGTTTTTT
-	TRBV16	-	TRBJ1-1	CASSQGSFPTEAFF	TGTGCCAGCAGCCAAGGATCCTTCCCCACTGAAGCTTTCTTT
TRBD1	TRBV27	-	TRBJ2-1	CASSGGIAAAYNEQFF	TGTGCCAGTTCAGGGGGCATCGCTGCGGCCTACAATGAGCAGTTCTTC
-	TRBV4-2	-	TRBJ2-7	CASSHTVVNEQYF	TGTGCCAGCAGCCACACAGTCGTCAACGAGCAGTACTTC
-	TRBV7-2	-	TRBJ2-3	CASSVQDSQTQYF	TGTGCCAGCAGCGTACAGGACAGCCAAACGCAGTATTTT